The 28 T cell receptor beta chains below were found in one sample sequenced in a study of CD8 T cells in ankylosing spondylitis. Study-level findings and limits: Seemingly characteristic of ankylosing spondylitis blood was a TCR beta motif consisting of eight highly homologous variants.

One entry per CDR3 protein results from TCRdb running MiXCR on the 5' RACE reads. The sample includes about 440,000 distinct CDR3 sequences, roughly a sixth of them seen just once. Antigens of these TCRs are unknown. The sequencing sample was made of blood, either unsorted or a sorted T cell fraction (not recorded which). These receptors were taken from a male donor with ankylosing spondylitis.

The CDR3: CASRLAGTGNSPLHF. In DNA form, the CDR3 reads TGTGCCAGCAGGCTTGCCGGGACTGGTAATTCACCCCTCCACTTT. This sequence joins TRBV6-1 and TRBJ1-6; D perhaps matches TRBD1 (5 bases). Germline V gene lookup returns CDR1 MNHNS and CDR2 SASEGT. V lost 6 bases, J lost 6 bases, and 15 bases lay in between. This CDR3 is built from 15 residues.

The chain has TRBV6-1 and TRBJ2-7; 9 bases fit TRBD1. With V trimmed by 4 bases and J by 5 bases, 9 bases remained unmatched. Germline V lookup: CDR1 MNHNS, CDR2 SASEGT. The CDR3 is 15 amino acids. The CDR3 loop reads CASSGKQGARNEQYF. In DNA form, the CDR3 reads TGTGCCAGCAGTGGCAAACAGGGGGCAAGGAACGAGCAGTACTTC.

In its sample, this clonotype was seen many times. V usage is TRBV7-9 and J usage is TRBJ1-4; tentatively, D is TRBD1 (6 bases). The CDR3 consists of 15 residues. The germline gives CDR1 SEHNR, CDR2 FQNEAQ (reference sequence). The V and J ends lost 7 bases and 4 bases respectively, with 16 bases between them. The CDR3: CASIRTGTSNEKLFF. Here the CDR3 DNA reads TGTGCCAGCATCCGTACGGGGACAAGTAATGAAAAACTGTTTTTT.

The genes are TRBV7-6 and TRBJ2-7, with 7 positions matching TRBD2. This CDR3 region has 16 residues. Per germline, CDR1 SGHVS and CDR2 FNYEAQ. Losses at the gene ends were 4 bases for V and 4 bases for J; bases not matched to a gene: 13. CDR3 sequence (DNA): TGTGCCAGCAGCTCCTTAAGCGGGACTGACAGTTACGAGCAGTACTTC. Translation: CASSSLSGTDSYEQYF.

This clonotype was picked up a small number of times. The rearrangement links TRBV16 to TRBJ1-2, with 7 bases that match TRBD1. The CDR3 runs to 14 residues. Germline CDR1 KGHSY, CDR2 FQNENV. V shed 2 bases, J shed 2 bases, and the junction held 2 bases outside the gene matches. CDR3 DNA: TGTGCCAGCAGCCAAGGGGGACAGAACTATGGCTACACCTTC. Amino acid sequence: CASSQGGQNYGYTF.

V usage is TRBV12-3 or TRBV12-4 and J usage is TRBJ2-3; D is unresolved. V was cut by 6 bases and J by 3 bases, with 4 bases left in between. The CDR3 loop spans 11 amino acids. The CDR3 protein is CASRKTDTQYF. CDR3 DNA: TGTGCCAGCAGAAAAACAGATACGCAGTATTTT.

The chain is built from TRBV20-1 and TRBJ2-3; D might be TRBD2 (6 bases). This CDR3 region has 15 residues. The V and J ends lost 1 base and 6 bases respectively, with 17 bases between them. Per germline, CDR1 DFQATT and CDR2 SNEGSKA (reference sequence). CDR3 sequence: CSARARGKVSDTQYF. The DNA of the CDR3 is TGCAGTGCTAGAGCCCGGGGGAAGGTGTCGGATACGCAGTATTTT.

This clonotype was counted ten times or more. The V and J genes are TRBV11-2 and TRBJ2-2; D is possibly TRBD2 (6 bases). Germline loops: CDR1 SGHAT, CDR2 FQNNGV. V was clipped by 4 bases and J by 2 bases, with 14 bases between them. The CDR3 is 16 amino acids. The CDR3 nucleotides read TGTGCCAGCAGCTCCCTCCGGGAGCTAAACACCGGGGAGCTGTTTTTT. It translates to CASSSLRELNTGELFF.

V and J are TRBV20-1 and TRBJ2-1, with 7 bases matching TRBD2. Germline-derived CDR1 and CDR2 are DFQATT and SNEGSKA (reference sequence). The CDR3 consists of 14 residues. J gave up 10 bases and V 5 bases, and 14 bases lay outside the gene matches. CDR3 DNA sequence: TGCAGTGCTGAGCGAGCTAGCGGCTCGGGCGAGCAGTTCTTC. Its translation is CSAERASGSGEQFF.

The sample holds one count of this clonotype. This CDR3 is CASSRMVSGNTIYF. Written as DNA, the CDR3 is TGTGCCAGCAGCAGAATGGTGTCTGGAAACACCATATATTTT. The chain uses TRBV5-5 and TRBJ1-3; D remains ambiguous. Germline V CDR1 and CDR2: SGHKS, YYEKEE (reference sequence). V lost 4 bases, J lost 1 base, and 9 bases lay in between. The CDR3 sequence is 14 residues long.

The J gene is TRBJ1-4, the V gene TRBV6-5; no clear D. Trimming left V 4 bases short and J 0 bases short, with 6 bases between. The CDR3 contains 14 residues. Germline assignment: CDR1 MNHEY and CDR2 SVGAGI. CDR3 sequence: CASSFSSTNEKLFF. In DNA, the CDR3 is TGTGCCAGCAGTTTTAGCTCAACTAATGAAAAACTGTTTTTT.

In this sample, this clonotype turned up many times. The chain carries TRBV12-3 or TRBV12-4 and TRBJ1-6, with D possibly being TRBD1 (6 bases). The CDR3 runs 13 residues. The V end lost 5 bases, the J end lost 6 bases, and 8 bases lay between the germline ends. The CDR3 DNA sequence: TGTGCCAGCAGTCAACAGGGTAATTCACCCCTCCACTTT. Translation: CASSQQGNSPLHF.

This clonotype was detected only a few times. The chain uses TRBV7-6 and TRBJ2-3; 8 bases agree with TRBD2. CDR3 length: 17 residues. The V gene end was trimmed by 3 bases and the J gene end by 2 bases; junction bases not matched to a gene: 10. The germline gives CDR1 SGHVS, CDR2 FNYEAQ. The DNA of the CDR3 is TGTGCCAGCAGCTTGGGGATAGCGGGAACCTCCACAGATACGCAGTATTTT. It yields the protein CASSLGIAGTSTDTQYF.

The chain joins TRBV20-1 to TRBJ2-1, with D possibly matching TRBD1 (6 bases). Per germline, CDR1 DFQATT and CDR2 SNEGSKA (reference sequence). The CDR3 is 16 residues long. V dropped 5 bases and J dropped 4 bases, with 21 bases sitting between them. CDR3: CSAHGRTASSYNEQFF. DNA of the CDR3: TGCAGTGCTCACGGAAGGACAGCGAGCTCATACAATGAGCAGTTCTTC.

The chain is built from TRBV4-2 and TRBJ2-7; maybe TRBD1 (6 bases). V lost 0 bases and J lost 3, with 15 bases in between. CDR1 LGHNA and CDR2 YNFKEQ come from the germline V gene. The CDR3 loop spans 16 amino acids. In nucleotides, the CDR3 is TGTGCCAGCAGCCAAGATCCCCGGGACACTATCTACGAGCAGTACTTC. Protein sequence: CASSQDPRDTIYEQYF.

The CDR3 nucleotides are TGTGCCAGCAGTGAGAGCAGACTCTATGGCTACACCTTC. Residues: CASSESRLYGYTF. The chain is built from TRBV6-1 and TRBJ1-2; the D is unclear. Germline loops: CDR1 MNHNS, CDR2 SASEGT. The CDR3 consists of 13 residues. With 3 bases removed from V and 4 bases from J, the gap between germline ends came to 9 bases.

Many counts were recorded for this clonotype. For the CDR3, the DNA is TGCAGCGTTGGGGGGGGTCCCTATGGCTACACCTTC. Translation: CSVGGGPYGYTF. The chain is built from TRBV29-1 and TRBJ1-2; weak D call: TRBD1 (5 bases). The germline V and J ends were trimmed by 4 bases and 4 bases, with 10 bases remaining between them. CDR1 is SQVTM, CDR2 ANQGSEA, per germline. CDR3 size: 12 residues.

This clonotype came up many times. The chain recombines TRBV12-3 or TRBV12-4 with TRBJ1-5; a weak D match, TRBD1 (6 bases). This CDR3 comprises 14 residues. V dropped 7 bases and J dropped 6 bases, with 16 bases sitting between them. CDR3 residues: CASNTGTSGQPQHF. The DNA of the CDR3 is TGTGCCAGCAACACAGGGACCTCGGGTCAGCCCCAGCATTTT.

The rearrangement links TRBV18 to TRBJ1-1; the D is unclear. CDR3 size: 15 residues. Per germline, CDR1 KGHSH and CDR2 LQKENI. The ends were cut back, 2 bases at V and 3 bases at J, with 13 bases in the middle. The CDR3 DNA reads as TGTGCCAGCTCACCATTGAACCCGGAGTACACTGAAGCTTTCTTT. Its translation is CASSPLNPEYTEAFF.

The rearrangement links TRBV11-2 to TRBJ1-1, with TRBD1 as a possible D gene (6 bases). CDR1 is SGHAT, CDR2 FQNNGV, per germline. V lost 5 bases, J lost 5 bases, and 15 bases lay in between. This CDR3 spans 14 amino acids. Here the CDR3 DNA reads TGTGCCAGCAGCAGTCCACAGGGTCGGACTGAAGCTTTCTTT. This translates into CASSSPQGRTEAFF.

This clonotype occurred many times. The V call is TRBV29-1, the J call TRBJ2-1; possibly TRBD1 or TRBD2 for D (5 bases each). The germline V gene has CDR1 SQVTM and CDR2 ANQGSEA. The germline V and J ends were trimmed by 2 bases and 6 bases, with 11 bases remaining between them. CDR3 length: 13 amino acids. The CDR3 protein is CSVERDDPNEQFF. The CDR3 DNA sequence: TGCAGCGTTGAACGGGACGACCCCAATGAGCAGTTCTTC.

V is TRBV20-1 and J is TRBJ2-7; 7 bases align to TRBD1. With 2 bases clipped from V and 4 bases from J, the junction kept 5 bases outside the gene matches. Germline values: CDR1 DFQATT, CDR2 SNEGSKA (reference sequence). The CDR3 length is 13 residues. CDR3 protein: CSARPTGPYEQYF. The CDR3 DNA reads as TGCAGTGCTAGACCGACAGGGCCTTACGAGCAGTACTTC.

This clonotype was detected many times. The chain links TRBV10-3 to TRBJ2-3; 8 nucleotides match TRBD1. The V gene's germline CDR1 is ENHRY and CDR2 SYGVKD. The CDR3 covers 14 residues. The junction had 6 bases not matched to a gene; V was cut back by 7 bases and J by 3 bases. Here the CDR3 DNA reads TGTGCCATCAAAAACCGGACAGGGACAGATACGCAGTATTTT. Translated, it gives CAIKNRTGTDTQYF.

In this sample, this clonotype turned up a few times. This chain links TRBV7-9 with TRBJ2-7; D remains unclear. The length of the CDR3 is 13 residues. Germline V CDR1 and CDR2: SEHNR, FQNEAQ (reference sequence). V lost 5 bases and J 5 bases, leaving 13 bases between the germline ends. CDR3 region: CASSPYQSHEQYF. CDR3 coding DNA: TGTGCCAGCAGCCCATACCAGAGCCACGAGCAGTACTTC.

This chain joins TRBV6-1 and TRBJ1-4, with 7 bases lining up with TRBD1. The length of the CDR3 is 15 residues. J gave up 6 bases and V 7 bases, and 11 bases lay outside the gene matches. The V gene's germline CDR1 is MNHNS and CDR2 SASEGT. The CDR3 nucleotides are TGTGCCAGCAACCCACAACAGGGGCTAGATGAAAAACTGTTTTTT. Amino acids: CASNPQQGLDEKLFF.

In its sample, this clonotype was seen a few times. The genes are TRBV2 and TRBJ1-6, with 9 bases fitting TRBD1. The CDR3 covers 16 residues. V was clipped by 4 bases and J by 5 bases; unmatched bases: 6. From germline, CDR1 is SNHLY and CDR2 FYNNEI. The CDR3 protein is CASSGTGTGNNSPLHF. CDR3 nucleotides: TGTGCCAGCAGTGGTACCGGGACAGGGAATAATTCACCCCTCCACTTT.

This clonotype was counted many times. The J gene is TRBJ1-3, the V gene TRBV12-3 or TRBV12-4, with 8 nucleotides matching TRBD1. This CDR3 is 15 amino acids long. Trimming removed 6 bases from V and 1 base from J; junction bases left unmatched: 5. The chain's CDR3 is CASSRTGISGNTIYF. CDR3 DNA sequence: TGTGCCAGCAGCCGGACAGGGATTTCTGGAAACACCATATATTTT.

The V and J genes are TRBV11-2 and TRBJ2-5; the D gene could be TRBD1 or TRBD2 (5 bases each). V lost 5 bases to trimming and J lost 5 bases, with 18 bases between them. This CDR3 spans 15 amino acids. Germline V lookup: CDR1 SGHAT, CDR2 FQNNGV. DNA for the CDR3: TGTGCCAGCAGCCCCGGGGCTACACCCGCGGAGACCCAGTACTTC. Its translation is CASSPGATPAETQYF.